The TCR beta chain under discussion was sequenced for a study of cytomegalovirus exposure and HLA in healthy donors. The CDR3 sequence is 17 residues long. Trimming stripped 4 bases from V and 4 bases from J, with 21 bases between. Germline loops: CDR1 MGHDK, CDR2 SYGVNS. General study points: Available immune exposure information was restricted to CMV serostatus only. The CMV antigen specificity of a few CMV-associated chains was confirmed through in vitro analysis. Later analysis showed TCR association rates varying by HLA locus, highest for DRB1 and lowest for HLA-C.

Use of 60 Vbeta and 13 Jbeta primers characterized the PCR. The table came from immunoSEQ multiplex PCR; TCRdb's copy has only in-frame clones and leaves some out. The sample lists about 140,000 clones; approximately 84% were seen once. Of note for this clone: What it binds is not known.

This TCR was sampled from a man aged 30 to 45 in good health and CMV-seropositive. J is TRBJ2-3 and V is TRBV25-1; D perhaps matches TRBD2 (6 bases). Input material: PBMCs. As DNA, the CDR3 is TGTGCCAGCAGTGTTAGGACTACCCATCAGAACGCAGATACGCAGTATTTT. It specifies CASSVRTTHQNADTQYF. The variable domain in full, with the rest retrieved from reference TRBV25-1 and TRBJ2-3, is EADIYQTPRYLVIGTGKKITLECSQTMGHDKMYWYQQDPGMELHLIHYSYGVNSTEKGDLSSESTVSRIRTEHFPLTLESARPSHTSQYLCASSVRTTHQNADTQYFGPGTRLTVL.